This T cell receptor (beta chain) was sequenced for a study of shared clonotypes between healthy human individuals. On the study more broadly: The study used three CD4 naive, three CD4 memory, two CD8 naive and one CD8 memory plate per donor.

Findings and caveats of the study: Specimens sampled were limited to blood, with tissue repertoires likely differing.

Only one count was recorded for this clone. Its antigen is unknown. CD45RO-negative cells were positively selected for CCR7, leaving out terminally differentiated effector memory CD45RA+ cells. The donor cohort consisted entirely of Caucasian adults residing in Nashville, Tennessee. The assay was run at deep level. TCRdb keeps only in-frame clones here, not all; method: immunoSEQ multiplex PCR. The table shows some 2 million clones, with about 95% occurring only once. The V and J ends lost 1 base and 3 bases respectively, with 16 bases between them. The CDR3 is 16 residues long. Germline V gene lookup returns CDR1 MNHNS and CDR2 SASEGT.

Sequenced: naive CD8+ T cells sorted from blood. This sequence joins TRBV6-1 and TRBJ2-7; a possible D gene is TRBD2 (5 bases). This receptor was taken from a man between 18 and 29 years old in good health. The CDR3 protein is CASSEDTLIGVYEQYF. The CDR3 DNA follows: TGTGCCAGCAGTGAAGATACGCTCATCGGGGTCTACGAGCAGTACTTC.